This T cell receptor beta chain was retrieved from a study of T cell responses to AZD1222 COVID-19 vaccine. Study results and limitations: Without day 14 samples, only post-peak T cell repertoires were studied. White British donors predominated, females outnumbered males, and clonal diversity was possibly underestimated.

Profiling relied on immunoSEQ multiplex PCR, and the TCRdb table lists in-frame clones only, not all of them. The sample includes approximately 180,000 clones, 90% seen only once; the top ten take roughly 2.8%. Regarding this clone: Its antigen is not known.

CDR1 is ENHRY and CDR2 is SYGVKD in the germline V gene. CDR3 length: 14 amino acids. J was trimmed by 0 bases and V by 5 bases; bases with no gene match: 3. This TCR came from an adult in good health. V and J are TRBV10-3 and TRBJ2-7, with TRBD1 matching 8 bases. Sequences were derived from peripheral blood, sampled on day 0 of AZD1222 vaccination. DNA for the CDR3: TGTGCCATCAGTCCAGGGGGCGCCTCCTACGAGCAGTACTTC. Translation: CAISPGGASYEQYF.